The 14 T cell receptor beta chains below all came from one sample that was sequenced in a study of blood T cell repertoires in COVID-19. Some clones are missing from TCRdb's copy, which holds only in-frame ones; the method was immunoSEQ multiplex PCR. The data show hundreds of thousands of clones, approximately 83% seen once. Sequencing input: peripheral blood. Receptors were obtained from a woman in her thirties or forties with active or convalescent COVID-19.

The rearrangement uses TRBV24-1 and TRBJ2-1; TRBD2 matches 10 bases. The germline V gene has CDR1 KGHDR and CDR2 SFDVKD. The V segment lost 4 bases and the J segment 0 bases; nucleotides outside the gene matches: 2. This CDR3 spans 16 amino acids. CDR3 in amino acids: CATSDPSGSSYNEQFF. For the CDR3, the DNA is TGTGCCACCAGTGACCCTAGCGGGAGCTCCTACAATGAGCAGTTCTTC.

The V call is TRBV3-1 (or the pseudogene TRBV3-2), the J call TRBJ1-2; a possible D gene is TRBD1 (6 bases). V was cut by 3 bases and J by 5 bases, with 19 bases left in between. Per the germline V gene, CDR1 is LGHDT and CDR2 is YNNKEL (reference sequence). The CDR3 totals 16 residues. This CDR3 reads CASSQDGGGGRYGYTF. In nucleotides, the CDR3 is TGTGCCAGCAGCCAGGATGGTGGGGGGGGCAGGTATGGCTACACCTTC.

This rearrangement joins TRBV15 to TRBJ1-2; D gene ambiguous. V was trimmed by 5 bases and J by 1 base, leaving 5 bases between them. CDR3 size: 12 residues. Germline assignment: CDR1 LNHNV and CDR2 YYDKDF (reference sequence). Here the CDR3 reads CATSAVNYGYTF. The DNA of the CDR3 is TGTGCCACCAGCGCGGTTAACTATGGCTACACCTTC.

The chain links TRBV13 to TRBJ1-6; no clear D gene. The CDR3 loop spans 15 amino acids. Germline CDR1 and CDR2: PRHDT and FYEKMQ (reference sequence). Trimming removed 3 bases from V and 7 bases from J, with 13 bases in between. The CDR3 spells CASSLRIGSNSPLHF. In nucleotides, the CDR3 is TGTGCCAGCAGCTTGCGGATCGGGAGCAATTCACCCCTCCACTTT.

This chain uses TRBV2 with TRBJ1-2, with 9 bases lining up with TRBD1. The germline gives CDR1 SNHLY, CDR2 FYNNEI. The CDR3 spans 14 residues. V was clipped by 5 bases and J by 2 bases; unmatched bases: 3. The CDR3 DNA reads as TGTGCCAGCAGTCGCGGACAGGGGAACTATGGCTACACCTTC. Amino acid sequence: CASSRGQGNYGYTF.

This rearrangement joins TRBV21-1 to TRBJ1-2. TRBV21-1 is assigned pseudogene status. The CDR3 runs 14 residues. This CDR3 reads CASSKALGGLGYTF. The CDR3 region has the DNA TGTGCCAGCAGCAAAGCGCTGGGGGGGCTTGGCTACACCTTC.

This clone was found once. The genes are TRBV27 and TRBJ1-1, with D tentatively TRBD1 (6 bases). The CDR3 covers 15 residues. CDR1 and CDR2 (germline): MNHEY, SMNVEV (reference sequence). The V end was cut by 7 bases, the J end by 4 bases, with 19 bases between. The CDR3 DNA sequence: TGTGCCAGCAACACAGCGAGTAAAGGGGGCACTGAAGCTTTCTTT. The encoded protein is CASNTASKGGTEAFF.

The rearrangement uses TRBV5-6 and TRBJ2-7; D might be TRBD2 (6 bases). V lost 6 bases, J lost 5 bases, and 15 bases lay in between. Germline V gene data show CDR1 as SGHDT and CDR2 as YYEEEE. The CDR3 loop spans 13 amino acids. CDR3 sequence reads: CASTDGGDHEQYF. In nucleotides, the CDR3 is TGTGCCAGCACTGATGGAGGGGACCACGAGCAGTACTTC.

This chain connects TRBV10-3 to TRBJ2-2; D perhaps matches TRBD2 (5 bases). Germline V gives CDR1 ENHRY, CDR2 SYGVKD. The CDR3 has 15 amino acids. Trimming pared 8 bases from V and 5 bases from J, leaving 18 bases between. CDR3 loop: CAIALFSGETGELFF. Written as DNA, the CDR3 is TGTGCCATCGCCCTTTTTTCCGGGGAGACCGGGGAGCTGTTTTTT.

The J gene is TRBJ2-3, the V gene TRBV19, with 9 nucleotides matching TRBD1. Germline V gene sequence: CDR1 LNHDA, CDR2 SQIVND (reference sequence). After removal of 5 bases from V and 3 bases from J, the junction contained 6 bases not matched to a gene. The CDR3 is 15 residues long. The CDR3 sequence: CASSPSGQGTDTQYF. In nucleotides, the CDR3 is TGTGCCAGTAGTCCCTCGGGACAGGGAACAGATACGCAGTATTTT.

The chain recombines TRBV4-3 with TRBJ1-5; TRBD1 agrees at 8 bases. Germline V CDR1 and CDR2: LGHNA, YSLEER. V lost 1 base and J lost 1; bases outside the gene matches: 0. CDR3 length: 15 amino acids. CDR3 coding DNA: TGCGCCAGCAGCCAAGGGACAGGGAGCAATCAGCCCCAGCATTTT. This codes for CASSQGTGSNQPQHF.

The rearrangement uses TRBV24-1 and TRBJ1-2; 7 bases agree with TRBD1. CDR1 is KGHDR, CDR2 SFDVKD, per germline. The CDR3 has 18 amino acids. V shed 2 bases and J 3 bases; nucleotides not matched to a gene: 14. The CDR3 here is CATSDSPGTANDHYGYTF. DNA for the CDR3: TGTGCCACCAGTGATTCCCCGGGGACAGCAAACGACCACTATGGCTACACCTTC.

The chain has TRBV6-6 and TRBJ2-1; 8 bases align to TRBD2. Germline CDR1 MNHNY, CDR2 SVGAGI (reference sequence). The CDR3 consists of 15 residues. V was clipped by 5 bases and J by 1 base; unmatched bases: 4. Here the CDR3 reads CASSPGGASYNEQFF. The DNA of the CDR3 is TGTGCCAGCAGTCCCGGGGGGGCTTCCTACAATGAGCAGTTCTTC.

The CDR3 spells CASSQDINEKLFF. CDR3 nucleotides: TGTGCCAGCAGCCAAGACATCAATGAAAAACTGTTTTTT. The genes are TRBV3-1 (or the pseudogene TRBV3-2) and TRBJ1-4; unclear D gene. V lost 0 bases and J lost 5, with 4 bases in between. The CDR3 totals 13 residues. CDR1 and CDR2 (germline): LGHDT, YNNKEL (reference sequence).